Listed here are 21 T cell receptor beta chains from one sample, sequenced in a study of T cells in Graves' hyperthyroidism and ophthalmopathy. RNA transcripts were the template for amplifying TCR beta CDR3 regions. Researchers ran a first-round RT-PCR on the TCR CDR3 using the HTBI primer set. TCRdb re-derived calls from the multiplex PCR reads in MiXCR, one entry per CDR3 protein. The data contain around 700,000 distinct CDR3 sequences, around 40% of them singletons. Sequences were obtained from blood. All receptors derive from a woman between 40 and 50 years old with Graves' hyperthyroidism.

For this clonotype: Compared with germline, one end of the junction differs, possibly owing to a read error. The chain recombines TRBV7-9 with TRBJ2-5; D not resolved. This CDR3 is 12 amino acids long. Germline V CDR1 and CDR2: SEHNR, FQNEAQ (reference sequence). The CDR3 nucleotides read TGTGCCAGCAGCCAAGTCCAAGAGATCCAGTACTTC. Amino acids: CASSQVQEIQYF. Full variable domain (outside the CDR3, taken from reference TRBV7-9 and TRBJ2-5): DTGVSQNPRHKITKRGQNVTFRCDPISEHNRLYWYRQTLGQGPEFLTYFQNEAQLEKSRLLSDRFSAERPKGSFSTLEIQRTEQGDSAMYLCASSQVQEIQYFGPGTRLLVL.

Concerning this clonotype itself: A single base separates this from a much larger clone, so it may be a read error. The rearrangement links TRBV10-3 to TRBJ1-5; D not resolved. The CDR3 sequence is 12 residues long. The germline V gene has CDR1 ENHRY and CDR2 SYGVKD. The CDR3 DNA is TGTGCCATCAATGAGCTGGATCAGCCCCAGCATTTT. Amino acid sequence: CAINELDQPQHF.

Note on this clonotype: Given a much more abundant clone one base away, this may be a read error. The V call is TRBV19, the J call TRBJ2-5, with D possibly matching TRBD1 (7 bases). The germline V gene has CDR1 LNHDA and CDR2 SQIVND (reference sequence). CDR3 length: 13 residues. CDR3 residues: CASRAGQSETQCF. In nucleotides, the CDR3 is TGTGCCAGTAGGGCGGGACAGTCTGAGACCCAGTGCTTC.

V gene TRBV12-3 or TRBV12-4 combines with J gene TRBJ1-2; D ambiguous. This CDR3 comprises 13 residues. The CDR3 is CASSVREDYGYTF. Written as DNA, the CDR3 is TGTGCGAGCTCTGTAAGGGAGGACTATGGCTACACCTTC.

This clonotype was recorded at least ten times. The CDR3 DNA reads TGTGCCAGCAGCGGGCAGGAAGAGACCCAGTACTTC. Encoded protein: CASSGQEETQYF. The gene calls are TRBV7-2 and TRBJ2-5; D is unclear. Deletions cut 5 bases from V and 3 bases from J, with 7 bases between. In germline, CDR1 is SGHTA, CDR2 FQGNSA. The CDR3 consists of 12 residues.

This clonotype was seen many times. The chain links TRBV25-1 to TRBJ2-7; weak D call: TRBD2 (6 bases). CDR3 length: 16 residues. The germline V gene has CDR1 MGHDK and CDR2 SYGVNS. Trimming pared 6 bases from V and 5 bases from J, leaving 23 bases between. CDR3 coding DNA: TGTGCCAGCAGCGAACGGGACCGGGAGTATTTGGACGAGCAGTACTTC. This gives the protein CASSERDREYLDEQYF.

The gene calls are TRBV12-3 or TRBV12-4 and TRBJ2-5; D unresolved. CDR3 length: 14 residues. V was shortened by 6 bases and J by 0 bases, with 11 bases between the two germline ends. CDR3 DNA: TGTGCCAGCAGAGGCGAGAGCTACCAAGAGACCCAGTACTTC. As protein: CASRGESYQETQYF.

There are many counts of this clonotype. The chain uses TRBV19 and TRBJ2-7; 7 bases line up with TRBD1. V lost 3 bases and J lost 2; bases outside the gene matches: 7. This CDR3 has 15 residues. Germline CDR1 is LNHDA and CDR2 is SQIVND (reference sequence). CDR3 sequence: CASSIRQGRTYEQYF. CDR3 in DNA: TGTGCCAGTAGTATCCGACAGGGACGAACCTACGAGCAGTACTTC.

This clonotype was seen a handful of times. The gene calls are TRBV5-1 and TRBJ2-6; D gene unclear. Trimming removed 5 bases from V and 3 bases from J, with 18 bases in between. Germline CDR1 reads SGHRS; CDR2 reads YFSETQ. CDR3 length equals 17 residues. The CDR3 DNA follows: TGCGCCAGCAGTCGGGTTGAAGGGTTCTTTGGGGCCAACGTCCTGACTTTC. Amino acid sequence: CASSRVEGFFGANVLTF.

The chain links TRBV7-2 to TRBJ2-7; 13 positions agree with TRBD2. J gave up 7 bases and V 3 bases, and 6 bases lay outside the gene matches. The CDR3 is 15 amino acids. The germline CDR1 and CDR2 sequences are SGHTA and FQGNSA. CDR3 nucleotides: TGTGCCAGCAGCTTGGGACTAGCGGGAACAGATGAGCAGTACTTC. This codes for CASSLGLAGTDEQYF.

This clonotype showed up just a few times. As the CDR3 is not closed by the conserved phenylalanine or tryptophan, this likely results from a read error. V usage is TRBV12-5 and J usage is TRBJ1-6, with D perhaps matching TRBD1 (5 bases). Trimming took 2 bases from V and 6 from J, leaving 14 bases between them. The CDR3 runs 16 residues. Germline assignment: CDR1 LGHNT and CDR2 FRNRAP. Written as DNA, the CDR3 is TGTGCTAGTGGTTTGTACCGGGGCGGAAGTAATTCACCCCTCCACCTT. This encodes CASGLYRGGSNSPLHL.

V gene TRBV7-8 combines with J gene TRBJ1-4, with D unclear. The CDR3 consists of 14 residues. With 2 bases removed from V and 6 bases from J, the gap between germline ends came to 10 bases. The germline V gene encodes CDR1 SGHVS and CDR2 FQNEAQ. Here the CDR3 DNA reads TGTGCCAGCAGCTTACAGGAGGCTGATGAAAAACTGTTTTTT. Amino acids: CASSLQEADEKLFF.

This sequence joins TRBV11-2 and TRBJ2-1; TRBD2 aligns across 11 bases. The CDR3 runs 14 residues. The V and J ends lost 4 bases and 5 bases, in that order; junction bases with no gene match: 1. Germline CDR1 is SGHAT and CDR2 is FQNNGV. The CDR3 is CASSSSGGNNEQFF. DNA for the CDR3: TGTGCCAGCAGCTCTAGCGGGGGGAACAATGAGCAGTTCTTC.

This clonotype has at least ten counts. The rearrangement uses TRBV7-6 and TRBJ2-7; the match to TRBD1 covers 8 bases. Germline CDR1 SGHVS, CDR2 FNYEAQ. This CDR3 contains 15 residues. V was clipped by 5 bases and J by 1 base; unmatched bases: 7. The CDR3: CASSHRTGSSYEQYF. The CDR3 nucleotides read TGTGCCAGCAGCCATAGGACAGGGAGTTCCTACGAGCAGTACTTC. Drawing the rest from reference TRBV7-6 and TRBJ2-7, the complete variable domain is GAGVSQSPRYKVTKRGQDVALRCDPISGHVSLYWYRQALGQGPEFLTYFNYEAQQDKSGLPNDRFSAERPEGSISTLTIQRTEQRDSAMYRCASSHRTGSSYEQYFGPGTRLTVT.

CDR3 protein: CASSVEWFGGTEQYF. CDR3 DNA: TGTGCCAGCAGCGTTGAGTGGTTCGGGGGTACCGAGCAGTACTTC. This chain uses TRBV7-2 with TRBJ2-7, with D possibly TRBD2 on 6 matching bases. The CDR3 consists of 15 residues. Trimming stripped 5 bases from V and 6 bases from J, with 20 bases between. Germline V gene sequence: CDR1 SGHTA, CDR2 FQGNSA.

Worth noting for this clonotype: This may arise from a read error, as a much more abundant clone is one base away. The chain has TRBV20-1 and TRBJ2-7, with 13 nucleotides matching TRBD2. The germline CDR1 and CDR2 sequences are DFQATT and SNEGSKA (reference sequence). The CDR3 totals 16 residues. The CDR3 sequence is CGATRTSGRRTYEQYF. DNA for the CDR3: TGCGGTGCTACGAGGACTAGCGGGAGAAGGACCTACGAGCAGTACTTC.

This clonotype is a singleton in its sample. The genes are TRBV29-1 and TRBJ2-2; the D gene is possibly TRBD2 (6 bases). Germline V gene sequence: CDR1 SQVTM, CDR2 ANQGSEA. Between the trimmed V and J ends, which lost 1 base and 3 bases, there was a span of 6 bases. CDR3 size: 13 residues. The CDR3 loop is CSVEGEDTGELFF. The CDR3 DNA reads as TGCAGCGTTGAAGGGGAGGACACCGGGGAGCTGTTTTTT.

V usage is TRBV15 and J usage is TRBJ2-2; the D gene is possibly TRBD1 (5 bases). Germline assignment: CDR1 LNHNV and CDR2 YYDKDF (reference sequence). CDR3 size: 13 residues. V was trimmed by 4 bases and J by 10 bases, leaving 13 bases between them. The CDR3, as DNA: TGTGCCACCAGCACGTACAAGACAGTGGAGCTGTTTTTT. Amino acid sequence: CATSTYKTVELFF.

This clonotype showed up many times. The junction departs from germline at one end; a sequencing error may be responsible. The genes are TRBV7-7 and TRBJ1-4; D is undetermined. Germline V gene data show CDR1 as SSHAT and CDR2 as FNYEAQ (reference sequence). This CDR3 spans 14 amino acids. The CDR3 DNA follows: TGTGCTAGCAGCCCTACTCTAACAACGGGAAAACTGTTTTTT. This gives the protein CASSPTLTTGKLFF.

This clonotype was counted ten times or more. The CDR3 loop is CASSRDGHSNQPQHF. CDR3 DNA: TGTGCCAGCAGCCGGGACGGCCATAGCAATCAGCCCCAGCATTTT. This rearrangement joins TRBV9 to TRBJ1-5; D might be TRBD1 (5 bases). This CDR3 has 15 amino acids. The germline V gene encodes CDR1 SGDLS and CDR2 YYNGEE. V was cut by 4 bases and J by 0 bases, with 11 bases left in between.

This clonotype came up many times. The chain employs TRBV25-1 and TRBJ2-5, with TRBD2 matching 8 bases. The CDR3 consists of 17 residues. Germline-derived CDR1 and CDR2 are MGHDK and SYGVNS. V lost 0 bases and J lost 1; bases outside the gene matches: 7. The CDR3 region has the DNA TGTGCCAGCAGTGAATATATTTGGCGGGGGGTCCAAGAGACCCAGTACTTC. Its protein is CASSEYIWRGVQETQYF.